The TCR beta chain under discussion was sequenced for a study of T-cell reconstitution after alpha-beta-depleted transplantation in children. Regarding the study as a whole: Expanded graft clones numbering several hundred reportedly gave rise to alpha-beta T cells about two months after transplant.

Many counts were recorded for this clonotype. Its antigen is unidentified. Researchers prepared the TCRbeta library using unique molecular identifiers, the study reports. Using its own MiXCR run on the PCR reads, TCRdb lists one record per CDR3 protein. The sample yields hundreds of thousands of distinct CDR3 sequences, about 12% seen once. The V and J ends lost 6 bases and 4 bases respectively, with 12 bases between them. CDR3 length equals 12 residues. Germline V lookup: CDR1 DFQATT, CDR2 SNEGSKA (reference sequence). Material: PBMCs, obtained before TCRalphabeta/CD19-depleted stem cell transplant. The sequence was obtained from a girl aged 2 to 10 with congenital amegakaryocytic thrombocytopenia, due to receive a stem cell transplant. The chain uses TRBV20-1 and TRBJ1-1, with D possibly matching TRBD1 (6 bases). The chain's CDR3 is CSAEEQGTEAFF. In DNA form, the CDR3 reads TGCAGTGCGGAAGAACAGGGCACTGAAGCTTTCTTT.